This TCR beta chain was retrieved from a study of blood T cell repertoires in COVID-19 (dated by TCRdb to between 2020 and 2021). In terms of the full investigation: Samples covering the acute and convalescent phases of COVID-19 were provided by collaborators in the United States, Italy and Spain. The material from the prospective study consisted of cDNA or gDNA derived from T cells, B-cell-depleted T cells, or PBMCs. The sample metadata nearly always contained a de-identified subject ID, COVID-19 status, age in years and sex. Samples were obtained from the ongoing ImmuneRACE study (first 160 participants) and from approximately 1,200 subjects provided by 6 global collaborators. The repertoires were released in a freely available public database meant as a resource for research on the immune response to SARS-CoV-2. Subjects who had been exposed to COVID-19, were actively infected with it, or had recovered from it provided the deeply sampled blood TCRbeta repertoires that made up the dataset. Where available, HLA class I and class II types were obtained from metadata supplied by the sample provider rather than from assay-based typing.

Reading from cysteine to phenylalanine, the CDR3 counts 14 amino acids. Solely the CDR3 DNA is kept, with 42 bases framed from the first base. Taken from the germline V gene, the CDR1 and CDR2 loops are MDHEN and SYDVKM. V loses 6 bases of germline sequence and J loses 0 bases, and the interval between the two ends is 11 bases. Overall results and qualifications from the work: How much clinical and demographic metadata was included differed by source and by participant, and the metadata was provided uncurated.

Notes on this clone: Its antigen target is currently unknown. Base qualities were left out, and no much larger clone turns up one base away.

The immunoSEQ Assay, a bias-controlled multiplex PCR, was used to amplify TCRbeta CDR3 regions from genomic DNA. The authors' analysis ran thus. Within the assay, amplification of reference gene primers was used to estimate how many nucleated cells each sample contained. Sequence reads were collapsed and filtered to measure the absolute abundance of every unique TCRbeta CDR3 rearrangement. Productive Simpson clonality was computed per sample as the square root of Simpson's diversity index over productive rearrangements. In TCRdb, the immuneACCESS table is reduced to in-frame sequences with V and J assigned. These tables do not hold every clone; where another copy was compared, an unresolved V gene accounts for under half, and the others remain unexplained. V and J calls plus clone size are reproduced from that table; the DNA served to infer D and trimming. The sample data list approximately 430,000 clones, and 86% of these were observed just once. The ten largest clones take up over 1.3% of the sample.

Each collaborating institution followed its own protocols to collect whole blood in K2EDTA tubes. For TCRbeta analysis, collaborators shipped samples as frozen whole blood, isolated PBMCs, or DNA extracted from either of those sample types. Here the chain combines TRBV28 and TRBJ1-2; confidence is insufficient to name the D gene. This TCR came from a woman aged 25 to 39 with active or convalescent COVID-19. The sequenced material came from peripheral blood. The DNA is TGTGCCAGCAGCCTCCCAGGTTCTAACTATGGCTACACCTTC. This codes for CASSLPGSNYGYTF.